This T cell receptor (beta chain) derives from a study of identical twins. Whole-study results and caveats: Shared out-of-frame alpha sequences (those common to twins) showed excess low generation probability.

TCRdb re-analysed the 5' RACE reads in MiXCR, keeping a single row per CDR3 protein. Of more than 400,000 distinct CDR3 sequences in the sample, about 16% were seen once. This CDR3 comprises 12 residues. With 8 bases removed from V and 1 base from J, the gap between germline ends came to 8 bases. Germline V CDR1 and CDR2: SNHLY, FYNNEI. In its sample, this clonotype was seen a few times. What it binds is unknown. This sample also appeared in a second study, on yellow fever vaccine responses in identical twins.

The sequence came from a woman under 30 in good health. Sequenced material: CD4+ T cells sorted from blood. The chain couples TRBV2 to TRBJ1-1; unclear D gene. CDR3 sequence (DNA): TGTGCCAGCCTAGAATGGAACACTGAAGCTTTCTTT. It codes for CASLEWNTEAFF.